These 30 T cell receptor beta chains were all obtained from the same sample, sequenced in a study of T-cell reconstitution after alpha-beta-depleted transplantation in children. Library preparation (for TCRbeta) was performed with unique molecular identifiers. MiXCR was run by TCRdb on the PCR reads, yielding one entry per CDR3 protein. Here the sample spans over 70,000 distinct CDR3 sequences, 7% to 9% being singletons. Source: PBMCs from the stem cell graft donor, taken from the stem cell graft. All receptors come from a human donor who donated a stem cell graft to a child with congenital amegakaryocytic thrombocytopenia.

The rearrangement uses TRBV6-5 and TRBJ2-7, with 8 bases matching TRBD1. The germline CDR1 and CDR2 sequences are MNHEY and SVGAGI. The CDR3 contains 14 residues. V shed 2 bases, J shed 4 bases, and the junction held 4 bases outside the gene matches. CDR3 nucleotides: TGTGCCAGCAGTTACGACAGGGGAGATTACGAGCAGTACTTC. Protein sequence: CASSYDRGDYEQYF.

In its sample, this clonotype was seen many times. The J gene is TRBJ2-2, the V gene TRBV5-1; maybe TRBD1 (5 bases). V lost 4 bases and J lost 1, with 14 bases in between. The CDR3 is made up of 16 amino acids. Per the germline V gene, CDR1 is SGHRS and CDR2 is YFSETQ. The CDR3 is CASSRSGDRNTGELFF. DNA for the CDR3: TGCGCCAGCAGCAGGTCCGGAGACAGGAACACCGGGGAGCTGTTTTTT.

This clonotype was seen many times. The chain carries TRBV20-1 and TRBJ1-6; D remains unclear. Germline CDR1 reads DFQATT; CDR2 reads SNEGSKA (reference sequence). The CDR3 consists of 14 residues. Trimming cost V 2 bases and J 0 bases, with 5 bases left between them. The CDR3, as DNA: TGCAGTGCTAGACTGAGCTCCTATAATTCACCCCTCCACTTT. Translating it yields CSARLSSYNSPLHF.

This clonotype was recorded at least ten times. This chain uses TRBV7-2 with TRBJ2-3; 10 bases are a match to TRBD2. The germline gives CDR1 SGHTA, CDR2 FQGNSA. Losses at the gene ends were 1 base for V and 2 bases for J; bases not matched to a gene: 3. The CDR3 spans 16 residues. This chain's CDR3 is CASSLELAGVTDTQYF. In nucleotides, the CDR3 is TGTGCCAGCAGCTTAGAGCTAGCGGGGGTCACAGATACGCAGTATTTT. Combining the CDR3 with reference TRBV7-2 and TRBJ2-3 gives the whole variable domain GAGVSQSPSNKVTEKGKDVELRCDPISGHTALYWYRQSLGQGLEFLIYFQGNSAPDKSGLPSDRFSAERTGGSVSTLTIQRTQQEDSAVYLCASSLELAGVTDTQYFGPGTRLTVL.

This clonotype has a count of ten or more. This chain connects TRBV29-1 to TRBJ1-1; the D gene is possibly TRBD1 (5 bases). The CDR3 is 11 residues long. Germline CDR1 is SQVTM and CDR2 is ANQGSEA. Between the trimmed V and J ends, which lost 7 bases and 5 bases, there was a span of 11 bases. CDR3 sequence: CSAEGVTEAFF. The CDR3 DNA follows: TGCAGCGCGGAAGGGGTTACTGAAGCTTTCTTT. The full variable domain, rest sourced from reference TRBV29-1 and TRBJ1-1, is SAVISQKPSRDICQRGTSLTIQCQVDSQVTMMFWYRQQPGQSLTLIATANQGSEATYESGFVIDKFPISRPNLTFSTLTVSNMSPEDSSIYLCSAEGVTEAFFGQGTRLTVV.

This clonotype was counted between two and nine times. The J gene is TRBJ2-3, the V gene TRBV3-1; TRBD2 matches 10 bases. CDR1 LGHDT and CDR2 YNNKEL come from the germline V gene (reference sequence). V was clipped by 4 bases and J by 4 bases; unmatched bases: 8. This CDR3 spans 16 amino acids. CDR3 loop: CASSLRLAGEADTQYF. In nucleotides, the CDR3 is TGTGCCAGCAGCCTCCGACTAGCGGGTGAAGCAGATACGCAGTATTTT.

This clonotype appeared many times. The V gene is TRBV7-2, the J gene TRBJ2-7; maybe TRBD2 (5 bases). Trimming left V 5 bases short and J 0 bases short, with 14 bases between. This CDR3 comprises 15 residues. Looked up from germline, CDR1 is SGHTA and CDR2 is FQGNSA. This chain's CDR3 is CASSEGSVFSYEQYF. The DNA for the CDR3 is TGTGCCAGCAGCGAAGGGAGTGTGTTCTCCTACGAGCAGTACTTC.

This clonotype appeared many times. The chain employs TRBV21-1 and TRBJ1-2. TRBV21-1 is a pseudogene locus. The CDR3 sequence is 15 residues long. CDR3 amino acids: CASRWSLQADYGYTF. For the CDR3, the DNA is TGTGCCAGTCGTTGGAGCCTCCAGGCCGATTATGGCTACACCTTC.

This clonotype occurred many times. The chain carries TRBV28 and TRBJ2-5, with D possibly being TRBD1 (6 bases). Trimming took 5 bases from V and 5 from J, leaving 18 bases between them. CDR1 and CDR2 from the germline V gene are MDHEN and SYDVKM. This CDR3 has 15 residues. CDR3 residues: CASSHNRVIQETQYF. In nucleotides, the CDR3 is TGTGCCAGCAGTCACAACAGGGTTATACAGGAGACCCAGTACTTC. Full variable domain (remainder filled in from reference TRBV28 and TRBJ2-5): DVKVTQSSRYLVKRTGEKVFLECVQDMDHENMFWYRQDPGLGLRLIYFSYDVKMKEKGDIPEGYSVSREKKERFSLILESASTNQTSMYLCASSHNRVIQETQYFGPGTRLLVL.

This clonotype was recorded many times. V gene TRBV12-3 or TRBV12-4 combines with J gene TRBJ1-1, with D unclear. V was cut by 2 bases and J by 2 bases, with 6 bases left in between. This CDR3 contains 13 residues. CDR3 nucleotides: TGTGCCAGCAGTTTACCGGGCAACACTGAAGCTTTCTTT. Translating gives CASSLPGNTEAFF.

As for this clonotype: This sequence may be a read error, since a much larger clone differs from it by one base. The chain employs TRBV3-1 and TRBJ2-1, with D perhaps TRBD2 (5 bases). The CDR3 has 19 residues. Germline-derived CDR1 and CDR2 are LGHDT and YNNKEL (reference sequence). CDR3 protein: CTSSGRTESLRSSYNEQFF. CDR3 sequence (DNA): TGTACCAGCAGTGGACGGACTGAGAGCCTTAGAAGCTCCTACAATGAGCAGTTCTTC.

This clonotype has a count of ten or more. CDR3 in DNA: TGCAGCGTTGAAGATGTCCGTAACTCTGGAAACACCATATATTTT. Its translation is CSVEDVRNSGNTIYF. The V gene is TRBV29-1, the J gene TRBJ1-3; D remains unclear. V lost 0 bases and J 0 bases, leaving 9 bases between the germline ends. Per germline, CDR1 SQVTM and CDR2 ANQGSEA. This CDR3 contains 15 residues.

At least ten counts were recorded for this clonotype. The chain uses TRBV2 and TRBJ2-5; D might be TRBD2 (5 bases). CDR3 length: 14 residues. V lost 4 bases to trimming and J lost 1 base, with 10 bases between them. Germline V lookup: CDR1 SNHLY, CDR2 FYNNEI. In DNA form, the CDR3 reads TGTGCCAGCAGTGTCAAGCGGTCCCAAGAGACCCAGTACTTC. This codes for CASSVKRSQETQYF.

This clonotype showed up many times. The CDR3 sequence: CSVASQGGDTGELFF. The CDR3 bases are TGCAGCGTCGCGTCACAGGGAGGAGATACCGGGGAGCTGTTTTTT. V is TRBV29-1 and J is TRBJ2-2; tentatively, D is TRBD1 or TRBD2 (6 bases each). V was shortened by 6 bases and J by 5 bases, with 19 bases between the two germline ends. This CDR3 comprises 15 residues. Germline CDR1 reads SQVTM; CDR2 reads ANQGSEA.

The table lists this clonotype with many counts. V usage is TRBV19 and J usage is TRBJ1-1; D not certain. V lost 0 bases, J lost 8 bases, and 22 bases lay in between. CDR3 length: 17 residues. The V gene's germline CDR1 is LNHDA and CDR2 SQIVND (reference sequence). CDR3: CASSIEGAFSDFAEAFF. The CDR3 DNA follows: TGTGCCAGTAGTATAGAAGGCGCGTTTAGTGATTTCGCCGAAGCTTTCTTT.

This clonotype has a handful of counts. The J gene is TRBJ2-3, the V gene TRBV7-2; D is unclear. The CDR3 runs 14 residues. The germline V gene has CDR1 SGHTA and CDR2 FQGNSA. The germline V and J ends were trimmed by 2 bases and 0 bases, with 6 bases remaining between them. CDR3 bases: TGTGCCAGCAGCTTAATGCACAGCACAGATACGCAGTATTTT. Translation gives CASSLMHSTDTQYF. Full variable domain (outside the CDR3, taken from reference TRBV7-2 and TRBJ2-3): GAGVSQSPSNKVTEKGKDVELRCDPISGHTALYWYRQSLGQGLEFLIYFQGNSAPDKSGLPSDRFSAERTGGSVSTLTIQRTQQEDSAVYLCASSLMHSTDTQYFGPGTRLTVL.

This clonotype was seen at least ten times. This chain links TRBV11-2 with TRBJ2-5, with D perhaps matching TRBD1 (6 bases). This CDR3 comprises 14 residues. The germline V gene has CDR1 SGHAT and CDR2 FQNNGV. V lost 2 bases to trimming and J lost 7 bases, with 14 bases between them. The CDR3 is CASSLLTGPGTQYF. CDR3 in DNA: TGTGCCAGCAGCTTACTAACAGGGCCTGGGACCCAGTACTTC.

Turning to this clonotype: Since a much larger clone is just one base distant, this may be a read error. The CDR3 sequence is CASSRGQTNTEAFF. CDR3 bases: TGCGCCAGCAGCCGCGGACAGACGAACACTGAAGCTTTCTTT. The V gene is TRBV5-1, the J gene TRBJ1-1; tentative D call: TRBD1 (6 bases). Germline assignment: CDR1 SGHRS and CDR2 YFSETQ. Between the trimmed V and J ends, which lost 4 bases and 1 base, there was a span of 11 bases. This CDR3 comprises 14 residues. Full variable domain (missing parts from reference TRBV5-1 and TRBJ1-1): KAGVTQTPRYLIKTRGQQVTLSCSPISGHRSVSWYQQTPGQGLQFLFEYFSETQRNKGNFPGRFSGRQFSNSRSEMNVSTLELGDSALYLCASSRGQTNTEAFFGQGTRLTVV.

In its sample, this clonotype was seen many times. The chain uses TRBV7-2 and TRBJ2-7; 12 bases are shared with TRBD1. The V segment lost 0 bases and the J segment 3 bases; nucleotides outside the gene matches: 9. Germline-derived CDR1 and CDR2 are SGHTA and FQGNSA. The CDR3 is made up of 18 amino acids. The CDR3 sequence: CASSLASGQGARNYEQYF. The CDR3 region has the DNA TGTGCCAGCAGCTTAGCTTCGGGACAGGGGGCCCGGAACTACGAGCAGTACTTC.

This clonotype turned up a few times. This chain links TRBV28 with TRBJ2-5; D possibly corresponds to TRBD1 (6 bases). CDR3 length equals 13 residues. Trimming removed 9 bases at V and 5 bases at J, with 16 bases between. Germline lookup yields CDR1 MDHEN and CDR2 SYDVKM. The CDR3 region is CASQTGGSETQYF. In DNA, the CDR3 is TGTGCCAGTCAGACAGGTGGCTCGGAGACCCAGTACTTC. Filled out from reference TRBV28 and TRBJ2-5, the complete variable domain reads DVKVTQSSRYLVKRTGEKVFLECVQDMDHENMFWYRQDPGLGLRLIYFSYDVKMKEKGDIPEGYSVSREKKERFSLILESASTNQTSMYLCASQTGGSETQYFGPGTRLLVL.

The rearrangement joins TRBV7-3 to TRBJ1-1; D remains ambiguous. The germline V gene has CDR1 SGHTA and CDR2 FQGTGA. The V end was cut by 2 bases, the J end by 3 bases, with 7 bases between. The CDR3 totals 13 residues. CDR3: CASSLDSYTEAFF. The CDR3 nucleotides are TGTGCCAGCAGCTTAGACTCCTACACTGAAGCTTTCTTT.

There are many counts of this clonotype. The chain has TRBV5-1 and TRBJ2-1; TRBD2 agrees at 13 bases. CDR3 length: 15 residues. Germline lookup yields CDR1 SGHRS and CDR2 YFSETQ. V lost 7 bases, J lost 7 bases, and 8 bases stayed unmatched. This CDR3 reads CASELLAGGRNEQFF. DNA of the CDR3: TGCGCCAGCGAATTACTAGCGGGAGGGAGGAATGAGCAGTTCTTC.

The gene calls are TRBV2 and TRBJ2-5, with a tentative D call TRBD1 (6 bases). V was shortened by 6 bases and J by 5 bases, with 16 bases between the two germline ends. Germline loops: CDR1 SNHLY, CDR2 FYNNEI. The CDR3 loop spans 14 amino acids. CDR3 DNA sequence: TGTGCCAGCAGGGAGGACAGACCTCGGGAGACCCAGTACTTC. It yields the protein CASREDRPRETQYF.

This clonotype occurred many times. The rearrangement uses TRBV9 and TRBJ1-2, with 8 bases fitting TRBD1. This CDR3 spans 15 amino acids. The ends lost 4 bases at V and 4 bases at J; junction bases unmatched: 9. Germline-derived CDR1 and CDR2 are SGDLS and YYNGEE. CDR3 bases: TGTGCCAGCAGCCTGACAGGGGATTTGGGCTATGGCTACACCTTC. Translated, it gives CASSLTGDLGYGYTF.

This clonotype was seen ten or more times. The rearrangement joins TRBV12-3 or TRBV12-4 to TRBJ2-7, with TRBD1 matching over 10 bases. This CDR3 comprises 15 residues. The trim removed 6 bases at V and 5 bases at J, leaving 10 bases unmatched. As DNA, the CDR3 is TGTGCCAGCAGCCTTAGGACAGGGGGTGACGACGAGCAGTACTTC. Translating it yields CASSLRTGGDDEQYF.

This clonotype was seen many times. This chain connects TRBV11-2 to TRBJ2-7; unclear D gene. The germline V gene has CDR1 SGHAT and CDR2 FQNNGV. V lost 1 base and J 0 bases, leaving 10 bases between the germline ends. The CDR3 runs 15 residues. In nucleotides, the CDR3 is TGTGCCAGCAGCTTAGTCGGGTTAGCCTCCTACGAGCAGTACTTC. Amino acids: CASSLVGLASYEQYF.

This clonotype was detected ten times or more. The chain is built from TRBV12-3 or TRBV12-4 and TRBJ2-1; D is uncertain. V lost 3 bases and J lost 5, with 17 bases in between. There are 16 residues in the CDR3. The CDR3 region has the DNA TGTGCCAGCAGTTTTGGGTCGCGCGCAAAAGACAATGAGCAGTTCTTC. It yields the protein CASSFGSRAKDNEQFF.

This clonotype was counted at least ten times. This rearrangement joins TRBV20-1 to TRBJ1-5; TRBD1 matches at 9 bases. The junction had 5 bases not matched to a gene; V was cut back by 5 bases and J by 6 bases. This CDR3 has 13 residues. The V gene's germline CDR1 is DFQATT and CDR2 SNEGSKA (reference sequence). This chain's CDR3 is CSASTGGSQPQHF. The CDR3 DNA reads as TGCAGTGCTTCGACAGGGGGGAGTCAGCCCCAGCATTTT.

The sample holds a few counts of this clonotype. The chain recombines TRBV28 with TRBJ2-7; D possibly corresponds to TRBD1 (6 bases). Germline CDR1 is MDHEN and CDR2 is SYDVKM. The germline V and J ends were trimmed by 4 bases and 5 bases, with 21 bases remaining between them. CDR3 length: 16 residues. The CDR3 protein is CASSSPRAGVRNEQYF. In nucleotides, the CDR3 is TGTGCCAGCAGTTCCCCTCGGGCAGGGGTTCGGAACGAGCAGTACTTC.

This clonotype appeared a few times. V and J are TRBV12-3 or TRBV12-4 and TRBJ1-2; D is undetermined. This CDR3 is 13 amino acids long. The V end lost 2 bases, the J end lost 3 bases, and 7 bases lay between the germline ends. The CDR3 loop is CASSLLIDYGYTF. The CDR3 nucleotides are TGTGCCAGCAGTTTACTCATCGACTATGGCTACACCTTC.